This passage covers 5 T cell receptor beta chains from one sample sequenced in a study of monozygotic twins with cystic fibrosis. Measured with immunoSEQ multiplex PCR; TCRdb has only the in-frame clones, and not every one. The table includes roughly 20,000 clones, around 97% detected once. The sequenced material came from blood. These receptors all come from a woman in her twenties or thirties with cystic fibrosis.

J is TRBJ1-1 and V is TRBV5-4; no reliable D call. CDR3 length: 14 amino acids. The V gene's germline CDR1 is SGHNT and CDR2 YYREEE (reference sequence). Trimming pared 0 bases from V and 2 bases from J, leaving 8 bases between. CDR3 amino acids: CASSLARSNTEAFF. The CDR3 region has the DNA TGTGCCAGCAGCTTGGCCAGGTCCAACACTGAAGCTTTCTTT.

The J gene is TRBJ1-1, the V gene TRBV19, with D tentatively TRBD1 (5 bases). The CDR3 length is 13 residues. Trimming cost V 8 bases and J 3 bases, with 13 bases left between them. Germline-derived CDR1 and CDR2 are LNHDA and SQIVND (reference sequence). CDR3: CASSTGAHTEAFF. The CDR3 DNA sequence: TGTGCCAGTTCGACCGGGGCCCACACTGAAGCTTTCTTT.

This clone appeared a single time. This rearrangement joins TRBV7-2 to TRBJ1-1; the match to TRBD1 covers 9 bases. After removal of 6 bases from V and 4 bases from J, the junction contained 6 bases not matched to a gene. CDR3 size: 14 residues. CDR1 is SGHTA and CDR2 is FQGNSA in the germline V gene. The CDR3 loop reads CASRDRGGATEAFF. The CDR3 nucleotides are TGTGCCAGCAGGGACAGGGGAGGGGCCACTGAAGCTTTCTTT.

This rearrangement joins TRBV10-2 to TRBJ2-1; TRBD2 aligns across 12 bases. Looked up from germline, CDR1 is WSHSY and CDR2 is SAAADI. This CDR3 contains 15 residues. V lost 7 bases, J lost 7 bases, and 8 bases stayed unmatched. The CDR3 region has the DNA TGCGCCAGCATCCGGACTAGCGGGGCAAGTAATGAGCAGTTCTTC. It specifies CASIRTSGASNEQFF.

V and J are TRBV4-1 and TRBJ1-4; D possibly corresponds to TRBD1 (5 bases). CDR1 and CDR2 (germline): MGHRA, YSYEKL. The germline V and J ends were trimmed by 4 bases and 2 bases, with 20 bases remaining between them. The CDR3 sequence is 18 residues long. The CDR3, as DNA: TGCGCCAGCAGCCTCGCCCCTGAGCAGGGCCGGACTAATGAAAAACTGTTTTTT. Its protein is CASSLAPEQGRTNEKLFF.